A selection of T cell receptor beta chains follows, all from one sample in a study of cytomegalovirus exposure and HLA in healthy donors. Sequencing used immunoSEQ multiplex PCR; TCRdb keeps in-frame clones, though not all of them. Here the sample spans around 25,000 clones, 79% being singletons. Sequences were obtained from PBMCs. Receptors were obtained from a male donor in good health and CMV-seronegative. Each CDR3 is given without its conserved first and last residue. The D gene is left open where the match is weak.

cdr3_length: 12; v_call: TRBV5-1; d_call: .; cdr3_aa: ASSLTGLNTEAF
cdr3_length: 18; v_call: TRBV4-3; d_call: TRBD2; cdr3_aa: ASSQSRLAGARLSTDTQY
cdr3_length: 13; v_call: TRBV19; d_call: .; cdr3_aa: ASSLRPTGTGELF
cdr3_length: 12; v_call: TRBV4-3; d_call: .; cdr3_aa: ASSQQTTNEKLF
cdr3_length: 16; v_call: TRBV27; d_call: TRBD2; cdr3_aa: ASSLVPPSGGYTDTQY
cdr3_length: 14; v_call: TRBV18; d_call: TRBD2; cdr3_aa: ASSLSQRGTTGELF
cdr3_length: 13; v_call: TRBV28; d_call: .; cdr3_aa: ASSPRTATNYGYT
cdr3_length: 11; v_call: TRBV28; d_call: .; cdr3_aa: ASSRGQIQPQH
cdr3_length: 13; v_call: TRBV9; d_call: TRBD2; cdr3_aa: ASSVTSGRHNEQF
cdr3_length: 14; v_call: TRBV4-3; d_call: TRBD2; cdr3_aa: ASSQDQREGIEEQF